This is a list of T cell receptor beta chains from one sample in a study of cytomegalovirus exposure and HLA in healthy donors. Using immunoSEQ multiplex PCR, the repertoire was profiled, and TCRdb retains in-frame clones only, with some absent. The sample lists roughly 130,000 clones; less than 85% were seen once. Sequenced: PBMCs. The receptors were gathered from a male donor in good health and CMV-seronegative. Each CDR3 is given with its conserved first and last residue. The order of the fields is clone size, CDR3 length, J gene, D gene, V gene, CDR3 protein, CDR3 DNA. A D gene is named only where the DNA matches it firmly. Size is stated for part of the rows, as once, few or many counts, or as a class when the clone is expanded.

NA	12	TRBJ2-7	NA	TRBV5-5	CASSSPVYEQYF	TGTGCCAGCAGCTCCCCAGTGTACGAGCAGTACTTC
NA	15	TRBJ1-1	NA	TRBV6-6	CASSSEGYVNTEAFF	TGTGCCAGCAGTTCCGAGGGATATGTAAACACTGAAGCTTTCTTT
NA	14	TRBJ2-7	NA	TRBV28	CASSSPGVSYEQYF	TGTGCCAGCAGTTCTCCAGGGGTCTCCTACGAGCAGTACTTC
once	15	TRBJ2-7	TRBD1	TRBV2	CASSPQGVTSYEQYF	TGTGCCAGCAGTCCACAGGGGGTTACTTCCTACGAGCAGTACTTC
once	12	TRBJ2-5	NA	TRBV30	CAWNGGLGTQYF	TGTGCCTGGAATGGGGGCCTTGGGACCCAGTACTTC
NA	16	TRBJ2-1	TRBD1	TRBV5-1	CASSSSDRDLYNEQFF	TGCGCCAGCAGCTCAAGCGACAGGGACCTCTACAATGAGCAGTTCTTC
NA	15	TRBJ2-6	NA	TRBV2	CASRGLNSGANVLTF	TGTGCCAGCAGGGGGCTAAACTCTGGGGCCAACGTCCTGACTTTC
NA	15	TRBJ2-3	TRBD1	TRBV6-4	CASSDSSGGADTQYF	TGTGCCAGCAGTGACTCGTCAGGGGGCGCAGATACGCAGTATTTT
NA	15	TRBJ1-6	NA	TRBV19	CASSGQPGTNSPLHF	TGTGCCAGTAGCGGACAGCCGGGGACAAATTCACCCCTCCACTTT
once	14	TRBJ1-1	TRBD1	TRBV27	CASRDLGGYTEAFF	TGTGCCAGCCGCGACTTAGGGGGCTACACTGAAGCTTTCTTT
NA	14	TRBJ1-6	NA	TRBV5-1	CASRPGLQNSPLHF	TGCGCCAGCAGGCCGGGACTCCAGAATTCACCCCTCCACTTT
NA	20	TRBJ2-7	TRBD1	TRBV18	CASSNTPGQKTSRGSYEQYF	TGTGCCAGCTCAAATACACCGGGACAGAAAACTTCACGAGGTTCCTACGAGCAGTACTTC
NA	15	TRBJ2-2	NA	TRBV4-2	CASSPLGAFDGELFF	TGTGCCAGCAGCCCGCTGGGGGCGTTCGACGGGGAGCTGTTTTTT
once	15	TRBJ1-1	NA	TRBV28	CASSDRSSQIAEAFF	TGTGCCAGCAGTGACCGTAGCTCACAAATAGCTGAAGCTTTCTTT
NA	18	TRBJ1-1	NA	TRBV28	CASSLWVGGGAENTEAFF	TGTGCCAGCAGTTTATGGGTCGGGGGGGGCGCGGAGAACACTGAAGCTTTCTTT
NA	15	TRBJ2-2	TRBD1	TRBV16	CASSRRQGNTGELFF	TGTGCCAGCAGCCGCAGACAGGGTAACACCGGGGAGCTGTTTTTT
NA	17	TRBJ2-2	NA	TRBV11-3	CASSLFSWQTNTGELFF	TGTGCCAGCAGCTTATTCTCCTGGCAGACGAACACCGGGGAGCTGTTTTTT
NA	12	TRBJ2-7	NA	TRBV6-6	CASRGSPYEQYF	TGTGCCAGCAGGGGGAGTCCCTACGAGCAGTACTTC
NA	12	TRBJ1-2	NA	TRBV29-1	CSGMGLNYGYTF	TGCAGCGGAATGGGACTTAACTATGGCTACACCTTC
many	13	TRBJ1-2	NA	TRBV18	CASSPEDRFGYTF	TGTGCCAGCTCACCCGAGGACAGATTTGGCTACACCTTC
NA	15	TRBJ1-4	NA	TRBV28	CASSTESLTNEKLFF	TGTGCCAGCAGTACCGAGAGCTTAACTAATGAAAAACTGTTTTTT
NA	12	TRBJ2-5	NA	TRBV29-1	CSVNKPQETQYF	TGCAGCGTTAACAAACCCCAAGAGACCCAGTACTTC
NA	14	TRBJ1-4	NA	TRBV5-8	CASSTGRPSEKLFF	TGTGCCAGCAGCACGGGGAGACCGAGTGAAAAACTGTTTTTT
NA	13	TRBJ2-7	TRBD1	TRBV7-2	CASSRTGFYEQYF	TGTGCCAGCAGCCGGACAGGATTTTACGAGCAGTACTTC
NA	14	TRBJ2-7	TRBD1	TRBV27	CASSHHDRAYEQYF	TGTGCCAGCAGCCACCACGACAGGGCCTACGAGCAGTACTTC
few	12	TRBJ2-5	NA	TRBV5-1	CASSFKQETQYF	TGCGCCAGCAGCTTCAAACAAGAGACCCAGTACTTC
few	14	TRBJ1-2	NA	TRBV11-2	CASSSLRVNYGYTF	TGTGCCAGCAGCTCGCTCAGGGTTAACTATGGCTACACCTTC
NA	15	TRBJ1-4	TRBD1	TRBV5-1	CASSPGGTGYEKLFF	TGCGCCAGCAGCCCCGGCGGGACAGGGTATGAAAAACTGTTTTTT
NA	17	TRBJ2-3	TRBD2	TRBV10-3	CAISAGTSGASTDTQYF	TGTGCCATCAGTGCCGGGACTAGCGGGGCTAGCACAGATACGCAGTATTTT
NA	15	TRBJ1-2	NA	TRBV6-1	CASTSTGLLGDGYTF	TGTGCCAGCACCTCCACGGGACTCCTGGGGGATGGCTACACCTTC
few	15	TRBJ1-1	NA	TRBV4-1	CASSQPGTWNTEAFF	TGCGCCAGCAGCCAACCTGGGACATGGAACACTGAAGCTTTCTTT
few	14	TRBJ2-3	TRBD1	TRBV15	CATADRGGTDTQYF	TGTGCCACAGCCGACAGGGGGGGGACAGATACGCAGTATTTT
NA	14	TRBJ1-1	NA	TRBV14	CASSEYGGATEAFF	TGTGCCAGCAGCGAATACGGAGGGGCCACTGAAGCTTTCTTT
NA	14	TRBJ2-7	TRBD1	TRBV5-1	CASFPGTGFYEQYF	TGCGCCAGCTTCCCGGGGACAGGCTTCTACGAGCAGTACTTC
NA	13	TRBJ1-1	NA	TRBV7-6	CASSLAQNTEAFF	TGTGCCAGCAGCTTAGCTCAGAACACTGAAGCTTTCTTT
NA	17	TRBJ2-2	TRBD1	TRBV7-6	CASSLGTGGFNTGELFF	TGTGCCAGCAGCTTAGGGACAGGGGGCTTTAACACCGGGGAGCTGTTTTTT
NA	17	TRBJ2-1	TRBD2	TRBV11-2	CASSLGTSGRLGNEQFF	TGTGCCAGCAGCCTCGGGACTAGCGGGAGGTTGGGCAATGAGCAGTTCTTC
NA	16	TRBJ2-1	NA	TRBV19	CASSFRRGSSYNEQFF	TGTGCCAGTAGTTTCCGGAGAGGGAGCTCCTACAATGAGCAGTTCTTC
NA	15	TRBJ2-1	TRBD1	TRBV4-3	CASSQEPTGGYEQFF	TGCGCCAGCAGCCAGGAACCTACAGGGGGCTATGAGCAGTTCTTC
NA	11	TRBJ2-7	NA	TRBV30	CAWSVRDEQYF	TGTGCCTGGAGTGTACGGGACGAGCAGTACTTC
once	13	TRBJ2-1	TRBD1	TRBV29-1	CSVRDRVYNEQFF	TGCAGCGTGCGGGACAGGGTCTACAATGAGCAGTTCTTC
NA	13	TRBJ2-1	NA	TRBV6-1	CASSVSGYNEQFF	TGTGCCAGCAGTGTTTCAGGGTACAATGAGCAGTTCTTC
NA	17	TRBJ1-1	TRBD1	TRBV5-4	CASSLGLWTGGRAEAFF	TGTGCCAGCAGCTTGGGTCTATGGACAGGGGGACGGGCTGAAGCTTTCTTT
NA	14	TRBJ1-3	TRBD1	TRBV28	CASSITGVGNTIYF	TGTGCCAGCAGTATTACAGGGGTCGGAAACACCATATATTTT
NA	16	TRBJ2-3	TRBD2	TRBV11-3	CASSPGLAASTDTQYF	TGTGCCAGCAGCCCTGGACTAGCAGCTAGCACAGATACGCAGTATTTT